This TCR beta chain was recorded in a study of identical twins. Findings and limits, study-wide: Conclusions came from cross-sectional statistical analysis, not from following the same donors. The study found weaker excess twin sharing in beta out-of-frame sequences.

About this clonotype: Antigen: not known.

Using its own MiXCR run on the 5' RACE reads, TCRdb lists one record per CDR3 protein. The profile covers roughly 1,500,000 distinct CDR3 sequences, with around a third appearing a single time and over 0.25% taken by the ten largest. The CDR3 runs to 15 residues. Germline-derived CDR1 and CDR2 are KGHDR and SFDVKD. Trimming cost V 3 bases and J 6 bases; bases outside gene matches: 4. The rearrangement joins TRBV24-1 to TRBJ2-1; 10 positions agree with TRBD2. Sequencing was done on a sample of cord blood. The source is a newborn girl in good health. The CDR3 spells CATSDTRTSGNEQFF. CDR3 nucleotide sequence: TGTGCCACCAGTGATACCCGGACTAGCGGCAATGAGCAGTTCTTC.